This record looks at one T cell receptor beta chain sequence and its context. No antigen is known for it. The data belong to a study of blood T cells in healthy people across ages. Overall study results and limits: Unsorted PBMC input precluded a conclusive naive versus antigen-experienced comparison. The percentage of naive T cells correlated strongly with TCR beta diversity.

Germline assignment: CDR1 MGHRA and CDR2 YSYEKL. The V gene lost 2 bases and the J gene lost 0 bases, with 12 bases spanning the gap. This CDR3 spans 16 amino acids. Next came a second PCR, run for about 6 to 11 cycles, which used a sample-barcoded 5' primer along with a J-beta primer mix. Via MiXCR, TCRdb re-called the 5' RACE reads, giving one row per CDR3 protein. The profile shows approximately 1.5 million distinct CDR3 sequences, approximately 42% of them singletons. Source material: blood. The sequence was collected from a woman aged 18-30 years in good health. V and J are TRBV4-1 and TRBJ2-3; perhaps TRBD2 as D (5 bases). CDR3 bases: TGCGCCAGCAGCCAACGGGCTGCGGGTAGCACAGATACGCAGTATTTT. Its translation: CASSQRAAGSTDTQYF.